This record covers a single T cell receptor beta chain. Trimming pared 4 bases from V and 6 bases from J, leaving 9 bases between. Per germline, CDR1 SGHNT and CDR2 YENEEA. CDR3 length: 13 residues. For the second PCR, which ran for about 6 to 11 cycles, a sample-barcoded 5' primer and a J-beta primer mix were used. Each CDR3 protein is one row after TCRdb ran MiXCR on the 5' RACE reads. The sample carries fewer than 1,200,000 distinct CDR3 sequences, under 30% recorded once. This sample was included in a study of blood T cells in healthy people across ages. These data were also reused for a study on T cells of mothers and their children.

The sequenced sample consisted of blood. The chain employs TRBV11-3 and TRBJ2-2; the D gene is possibly TRBD2 (5 bases). This clonotype originated in a girl aged 2-15 years in good health. The CDR3 loop is CASSSGSAGELFF. The CDR3 DNA follows: TGTGCCAGCAGCTCGGGTAGCGCCGGGGAGCTGTTTTTT.